Listed below are T cell receptor beta chains from one sample, sequenced in a study of T cell changes during pregnancy in multiple sclerosis. This table comes from immunoSEQ multiplex PCR, and its TCRdb copy is limited to in-frame clones, with some not included. The sample records approximately 41,000 clones, 89% being singletons. The sample in question was CD4+ T cells from peripheral blood mononuclear cells, obtained in the first trimester of pregnancy. Receptor source: a female donor with multiple sclerosis, enrolled in a pregnancy study. The CDR3 runs from the conserved cysteine through the conserved F or W. The D gene is left open where the match is weak. Not all rows give a size; the values are once, few, many and, for expanded clones, a class.

D gene	V gene	clone size	J gene	CDR3 protein	CDR3 DNA
NA	TRBV6-1	NA	TRBJ2-4	CASSRSIQYF	TGTGCCAGCAGTAGGAGCATTCAGTACTTC
TRBD1	TRBV5-1	NA	TRBJ1-2	CASSGTTGRSNGYTF	TGCGCCAGCAGCGGAACGACAGGGAGGTCCAATGGCTACACCTTC
NA	TRBV6-5	NA	TRBJ2-3	CASSLRGEYDTQYF	TGTGCCAGCAGCCTAAGGGGCGAATACGATACGCAGTATTTT
TRBD1	TRBV5-1	NA	TRBJ2-7	CASSTGTGGLEQYF	TGCGCCAGCAGCACCGGGACAGGGGGTCTCGAGCAGTACTTC
NA	TRBV5-6	NA	TRBJ2-1	CASSQERQSSYNEQFF	TGTGCCAGCAGCCAAGAAAGACAGAGCTCCTACAATGAGCAGTTCTTC
TRBD1	TRBV7-6	NA	TRBJ1-2	CASSLDPNGGQGAFYGYTF	TGTGCCAGCAGCTTAGACCCAAATGGGGGACAGGGGGCGTTCTATGGCTACACCTTC
TRBD1	TRBV5-1	NA	TRBJ2-1	CASSLGGDSSYNEQFF	TGCGCCAGCAGCTTGGGAGGGGACAGCTCCTACAATGAGCAGTTCTTC
NA	TRBV7-9	once	TRBJ1-1	CASCAGDTEAFF	TGTGCCAGCTGCGCAGGGGACACTGAAGCTTTCTTT
NA	TRBV5-1	once	TRBJ2-7	CASSPRTDSGYEQYF	TGCGCCAGCAGCCCCCGGACAGATTCGGGGTACGAGCAGTACTTC
NA	TRBV7-2	NA	TRBJ2-5	CASSLVGGETQYF	TGTGCCAGCAGCTTAGTGGGGGGAGAGACCCAGTACTTC
NA	TRBV7-2	NA	TRBJ2-1	CASSLFQGAPNEQFF	TGTGCCAGCAGCTTATTCCAGGGTGCCCCCAATGAGCAGTTCTTC
TRBD1	TRBV6-1	NA	TRBJ2-1	CASSAAGTGAREQFF	TGTGCCAGCAGCGCCGCGGGGACAGGGGCTCGGGAGCAGTTCTTC
NA	TRBV2	once	TRBJ2-2	CASSKTSRIGELFF	TGTGCCAGCAGTAAGACTTCTAGAATCGGGGAGCTGTTTTTT
TRBD1	TRBV11-2	NA	TRBJ1-5	CASSFQGAGNQPQHF	TGTGCCAGCAGCTTCCAGGGGGCAGGCAATCAGCCCCAGCATTTT
TRBD1	TRBV5-6	once	TRBJ2-7	CASSLGDLTGDQYF	TGTGCCAGCAGCTTGGGGGACCTAACAGGGGACCAGTACTTC
NA	TRBV5-1	NA	TRBJ1-1	CASSLISGATEAFF	TGCGCCAGCAGCTTGATCTCAGGGGCCACTGAAGCTTTCTTT
TRBD1	TRBV5-1	NA	TRBJ2-1	CASSPLTGTDNERFF	TGCGCCAGCAGCCCACTGACCGGGACAGATAATGAGCGGTTCTTC
NA	TRBV7-3	NA	TRBJ2-1	CASKKTGAGHEQFF	TGTGCCAGCAAAAAAACGGGAGCGGGTCATGAGCAGTTCTTC
NA	TRBV9	few	TRBJ2-2	CASSVSPITGELFF	TGTGCCAGCAGCGTAAGCCCCATCACCGGGGAGCTGTTTTTT
NA	TRBV30	once	TRBJ2-1	CAWSSIADSNEQFF	TGTGCCTGGAGTTCGATAGCGGATTCCAATGAGCAGTTCTTC
NA	TRBV6-5	NA	TRBJ1-2	CASSLDTGNSYTF	TGTGCCAGCAGCCTCGACACTGGCAATAGCTACACCTTC
TRBD1	TRBV30	NA	TRBJ1-5	CAWSVTGGRNQPQHF	TGTGCCTGGAGCGTTACAGGGGGCCGCAATCAGCCCCAGCATTTT
NA	TRBV30	once	TRBJ2-7	CAWNRGRGYEQYF	TGTGCCTGGAATCGCGGCAGGGGCTACGAGCAGTACTTC
TRBD1	TRBV7-2	NA	TRBJ2-3	CASSLLGQADTQYF	TGTGCCAGCAGCTTATTAGGACAGGCAGATACGCAGTATTTT
TRBD2	TRBV5-1	NA	TRBJ2-1	CASSETSGRANEQFF	TGCGCCAGCAGCGAGACTAGCGGGAGGGCAAATGAGCAGTTCTTC
TRBD1	TRBV7-3	NA	TRBJ2-2	CASSPGQTTGELFF	TGTGCCAGCAGCCCGGGACAGACCACCGGGGAGCTGTTTTTT
TRBD1	TRBV9	NA	TRBJ1-5	CASSPSGTGGGQPQHF	TGTGCCAGCAGCCCTAGTGGGACAGGCGGTGGACAGCCCCAGCATTTT
NA	TRBV18	NA	TRBJ1-1	CASSLGAGNTEAFF	TGTGCCAGCTCTCTAGGGGCAGGAAACACTGAAGCTTTCTTT